This passage covers 5 T cell receptor beta chains from one sample sequenced in a study of blood T cells in healthy people across ages. For the second PCR, which ran for 7 to 11 cycles, a sample-barcoded 5' primer and a J-beta primer mix were used. TCRdb reanalysed the 5' RACE reads using MiXCR and keeps one entry per CDR3 protein. Altogether 1.2 million to 1.5 million distinct CDR3 sequences are present, 42% being singletons, with the ten largest covering 6.5% to 10%. Sequencing was done on a sample of blood. These receptors came from a woman under 30 in good health.

J is TRBJ2-1 and V is TRBV10-3; D ambiguous. V shed 3 bases and J shed 4 bases, with 13 bases lying between them. The germline V gene has CDR1 ENHRY and CDR2 SYGVKD. The CDR3 loop spans 15 amino acids. The CDR3 loop is CAISDLSGSYNEQFF. CDR3 DNA: TGTGCCATCAGTGACCTGTCAGGCTCTTACAATGAGCAGTTCTTC.

At least ten counts were recorded for this clonotype. This sequence joins TRBV28 and TRBJ2-4, with D uncertain. Germline CDR1 and CDR2: MDHEN and SYDVKM. V was cut by 3 bases and J by 0 bases, with 9 bases left in between. The CDR3 contains 15 residues. The CDR3 sequence: CASSFPSSAKNIQYF. CDR3 nucleotide sequence: TGTGCCAGCAGTTTCCCGTCATCAGCCAAAAACATTCAGTACTTC.

The chain has TRBV10-2 and TRBJ2-7, with D possibly matching TRBD1 (7 bases). CDR1 and CDR2 (germline): WSHSY, SAAADI. The length of the CDR3 is 12 residues. The V and J ends lost 5 bases and 6 bases respectively, with 11 bases between them. The CDR3 reads CASSTGDFEQYF. Written as DNA, the CDR3 is TGCGCCAGCAGTACAGGGGACTTCGAGCAGTACTTC.

The rearrangement links TRBV7-2 to TRBJ2-1; D is ambiguous. The DNA end lines up better with TRBJ2-7; the J call may be wrong. The CDR3 has 18 amino acids. CDR1 is SGHTA and CDR2 is FQGNSA in the germline V gene. In DNA, the CDR3 is TGTGCCAGCATGAGGTGGTACCAATCCCCGAGCTCCTACAATGAGCAGTACTTC. This encodes CASMRWYQSPSSYNEQYF.

This clonotype has more than one count but fewer than ten. The chain combines TRBV3-1 with TRBJ1-6; 7 bases agree with TRBD1. The CDR3 has 15 residues. Per germline, CDR1 LGHDT and CDR2 YNNKEL (reference sequence). The ends lost 0 bases at V and 5 bases at J; junction bases unmatched: 1. In nucleotides, the CDR3 is TGTGCCAGCAGCCAAGAAGGACAGGATAATTCACCCCTCCACTTT. This sequence encodes CASSQEGQDNSPLHF.